This record covers a single TCR beta chain. Its antigen has not been determined. The sample holds no much larger clone one base away, and base qualities are not on file. The data were taken from a study of shared clonotypes between healthy human individuals (dated by TCRdb to the early 2020s). Turning to the overall study: The cohort comprised a couple of women and a few men aged 18 to 49 years. For each donor, three plates each were used for CD4 naive and CD4 memory, two plates were used for CD8 naive, and one plate was used for CD8 memory. To estimate repertoire size and how much clonotype sharing occurs between individuals, the study deeply sequenced the blood TCR repertoires of 5 or 6 healthy adults. Libraries were prepared and TCR repertoires were sequenced by different laboratories using diverse techniques, in order to increase sequencing depth and limit assay-specific biases. Each donor's leukapheresis produced roughly between about 0.85 and 10 billion PBMCs.

There are 16 amino acids in the CDR3, from cysteine to phenylalanine inclusive. Only the CDR3 region is kept as DNA, spanning 48 bases read in frame from base 1. From a lookup of the germline V gene, CDR1 and CDR2 are MGHRA and YSYEKL. V sheds 3 bases and J sheds 3 bases, leaving 18 bases between their ends. TCR CDR3 regions were amplified from genomic DNA by multiplex PCR using the deep immunoSEQ assay. Extracted genomic DNA from each cell subset was distributed evenly across all wells of several immunoSEQ 96-well plates, and each plate was treated as a replicate. Each replicate PCR for sorted subsets received around 200 ng genomic DNA, equal to roughly 30,000 T cell genomes. Purified libraries were quantified with a Qubit 3.0 fluorometer, sized on a Bioanalyzer 2100, and re-quantified with the KAPA Library Quantification kit. A separate single-read 150-cycle Illumina NextSeq 550 flow cell was used to sequence each immunoSEQ 96-well plate. As for how the authors treated the data: Because the immunoSEQ output held only junctional sequences and lacked quality scores, the filtering could not match the filtering applied to full-length reads. Sequences were annotated with PyIR, a Python wrapper for IgBLAST v1.9, using IMGT germline references to assign V/J genes and CDR3. Any read was removed if the V/J assignment was weak (E-value above 1e-6), the CDR3 was missing, or the read contained stop codons, out-of-frame junctions, or ambiguous translated residues. V3J clonotypes were defined as sequences sharing the same inferred V gene, J gene, and CDR3 amino acid sequence. The percentage overlap between two repertoires was calculated by dividing the number of shared unique clonotypes by the size of the smaller repertoire. Richness of each repertoire was evaluated using RTK rarefaction, the Chao1 estimator, and Recon v2.1 estimates of unobserved clonotypes. Generation probabilities were computed with OLGA for all TCRbeta clonotypes obtained by the gDNA method from a handful of donors. This is the immuneACCESS table as TCRdb keeps it, with only in-frame sequences that have V and J called. A part of the clones is gone; compared with another copy, unresolved V genes explain less than half, and the rest is unexplained. V and J calls and clone size are those listed in that table; D and trimming were worked out from the DNA. Across this sample there are 1.6 million or so clones, with about 98.5% seen only once. The top ten constitute under 0.45% of the sample.

Donors were healthy HIV-negative adults with no recently reported acute infections or vaccinations. Every donor was a Caucasian adult residing in Nashville, Tennessee, USA. CD4+ T cells were enriched by magnetic negative selection, after which naive cells were positively selected on CD45RA and the negative fraction was taken as the memory subset. Blood was collected by leukapheresis, and PBMCs were isolated by Ficoll-Histopaque density gradient centrifugation and then cryopreserved in liquid nitrogen vapor phase. Purity and quantity of every magnetically sorted T cell population were checked by analytical flow cytometry. Each sorted fraction had its genomic DNA isolated and then quantified by UV absorbance on a Nanodrop 2000c. Beyond this particular receptor, the publication reports: Sampling was restricted to blood, and TCR repertoires in tissues likely differ from the TCR repertoires found in blood. Pairwise subsampling led to the expectation that sequencing depth would affect the degree of clonotype sharing among donors. The genetic and exposure-history diversity represented was limited by the small number of donors. Incomplete sequencing was indicated by rarefaction of sorted-subset datasets, despite the large sequencing depth. Estimated clonotype richness was generally larger for naive than for memory subsets. Across a handful of donors, about 5.2% of naive CD4, approximately 3.5% of naive CD8, around 2.1% of memory CD4, and under 0.45% of memory CD8 clonotypes were shared. Higher generation probabilities were observed for clonotypes shared by all four sorted-subset donors than for non-shared clonotypes.

In this chain, TRBV4-1 is recombined with TRBJ2-7; the D region possibly corresponds to TRBD1 (6 bases align). The source material was naive CD4+ T cells sorted from blood. The cell subset or site tag for this specimen amounts to: CD45RA+ positively selected. This receptor was taken from a man aged 30 to 39 in good health. The base sequence is TGCGCCAGCAGCCAGAATACAGGGAGAAGAGGCTACGAGCAGTACTTC. The translation is CASSQNTGRRGYEQYF.